This T cell receptor (beta chain) was captured in a study of T cells in tumors after PD-1 blockade. Assay: immunoSEQ multiplex PCR; the TCRdb copy retains only in-frame clones and omits some. The table shows roughly 48,000 clones, with 81% occurring only once. V lost 0 bases to trimming and J lost 7 bases, with 10 bases between them. This CDR3 has 14 amino acids. From germline, CDR1 is MNHEY and CDR2 SMNVEV (reference sequence). The clonotype comes from a human donor with basal cell carcinoma. The genes are TRBV27 and TRBJ1-5; D not resolved. The material sequenced was PBMCs, taken before anti-PD-1 treatment. CDR3 sequence (DNA): TGTGCCAGCAGTTTATCGCGGGCCGAACAGCCCCAGCATTTT. Protein product: CASSLSRAEQPQHF.